A single sample gave rise to the 24 T cell receptor beta chains below, sequenced in a study of siplizumab effects on memory and regulatory T cells. Some clones are missing from TCRdb's copy, which holds only in-frame ones; the method was immunoSEQ multiplex PCR. The data show about 100,000 clones, approximately 91% seen once. The sequenced sample was CD4+ T cells sorted from blood. These receptors were obtained from a human donor in good health.

This clone was picked up one time. The chain carries TRBV28 and TRBJ2-5; tentatively, D is TRBD2 (5 bases). The CDR3 is 14 residues long. Trimming removed 5 bases from V and 4 bases from J, with 14 bases in between. The germline CDR1 and CDR2 sequences are MDHEN and SYDVKM. CDR3 in DNA: TGTGCCAGCAGTAGTCCCTCGGGGAGAGAGACCCAGTACTTC. This sequence encodes CASSSPSGRETQYF.

The V call is TRBV19, the J call TRBJ2-3; 8 nucleotides agree with TRBD2. The CDR3 is made up of 15 amino acids. From germline, CDR1 is LNHDA and CDR2 SQIVND (reference sequence). The ends lost 3 bases at V and 1 base at J; junction bases unmatched: 3. The CDR3 DNA is TGTGCCAGTAGTATGAGGCGGGGGGGCACAGATACGCAGTATTTT. The encoded protein is CASSMRRGGTDTQYF.

The chain has TRBV5-4 and TRBJ1-6, with D uncertain. The CDR3 has 14 residues. The ends were cut back, 3 bases at V and 3 bases at J, with 7 bases in the middle. CDR1 is SGHNT and CDR2 is YYREEE in the germline V gene (reference sequence). Here the CDR3 DNA reads TGTGCCAGCAGCTCCCGGGACTATAATTCACCCCTCCACTTT. This translates into CASSSRDYNSPLHF.

The V gene is TRBV4-1, the J gene TRBJ1-4; D is uncertain. V was trimmed by 3 bases and J by 2 bases, leaving 25 bases between them. This CDR3 comprises 20 residues. Germline V lookup: CDR1 MGHRA, CDR2 YSYEKL. CDR3: CASSHDVAGNAPWTNEKLFF. DNA for the CDR3: TGCGCCAGCAGCCACGATGTCGCCGGGAACGCACCCTGGACTAATGAAAAACTGTTTTTT.

The rearrangement joins TRBV5-5 to TRBJ2-5; TRBD2 aligns across 9 bases. CDR1 is SGHKS and CDR2 is YYEKEE in the germline V gene (reference sequence). Losses at the gene ends were 5 bases for V and 0 bases for J; bases not matched to a gene: 5. The CDR3 runs to 15 residues. The CDR3 bases are TGTGCCAGCAGTCTGACTAGCGGATACCAAGAGACCCAGTACTTC. Protein product: CASSLTSGYQETQYF. Combining the CDR3 with reference TRBV5-5 and TRBJ2-5 gives the whole variable domain DAGVTQSPTHLIKTRGQQVTLRCSPISGHKSVSWYQQVLGQGPQFIFQYYEKEERGRGNFPDRFSARQFPNYSSELNVNALLLGDSALYLCASSLTSGYQETQYFGPGTRLLVL.

Here the CDR3 reads CASSEGHSPLHF. CDR3 DNA: TGCGCCAGCAGTGAAGGTCATTCACCCCTCCACTTT. The chain carries TRBV10-2 and TRBJ1-6; D is uncertain. Per germline, CDR1 WSHSY and CDR2 SAAADI. The V gene lost 3 bases and the J gene lost 8 bases, with 5 bases spanning the gap. This CDR3 region has 12 residues.

J is TRBJ1-5 and V is TRBV15; D is uncertain. V was cut by 4 bases and J by 2 bases, with 3 bases left in between. The CDR3 consists of 12 residues. Germline V gene sequence: CDR1 LNHNV, CDR2 YYDKDF (reference sequence). The CDR3 sequence: CATSMGNQPQHF. CDR3 coding DNA: TGTGCCACCAGCATGGGCAATCAGCCCCAGCATTTT.

V usage is TRBV9 and J usage is TRBJ2-3, with unresolved D. The CDR3 runs 14 residues. V shed 2 bases and J shed 4 bases, with 11 bases lying between them. The germline V gene has CDR1 SGDLS and CDR2 YYNGEE. CDR3 nucleotides: TGTGCCAGCAGCGTTTCGAGTACAGCAGATACGCAGTATTTT. As protein: CASSVSSTADTQYF.

This chain connects TRBV4-2 to TRBJ2-7, with 9 bases fitting TRBD2. Germline-derived CDR1 and CDR2 are LGHNA and YNFKEQ. CDR3 length: 19 amino acids. The ends lost 3 bases at V and 0 bases at J; junction bases unmatched: 15. CDR3 nucleotides: TGTGCCAGCAGCCACCCCTTTCCCCCCGCGGGGGGGAGCTCCTACGAGCAGTACTTC. Residues: CASSHPFPPAGGSSYEQYF.

This clone was found a few times. The chain joins TRBV29-1 to TRBJ1-1, with TRBD1 matching over 8 bases. The germline CDR1 and CDR2 sequences are SQVTM and ANQGSEA. Trimming cost V 5 bases and J 7 bases; bases outside gene matches: 6. The length of the CDR3 is 12 residues. CDR3 sequence reads: CSVSGQGHEAFF. The CDR3 DNA reads as TGCAGCGTTTCCGGACAGGGCCATGAAGCTTTCTTT.

CDR3 DNA: TGTGCCAGCAGCCGAAGACAGGGGCTCGGCTATGGCTACACCTTC. Residues: CASSRRQGLGYGYTF. J is TRBJ1-2 and V is TRBV6-5; 8 nucleotides match TRBD1. J was trimmed by 4 bases and V by 6 bases; bases with no gene match: 10. CDR3 length: 15 residues. From germline, CDR1 is MNHEY and CDR2 SVGAGI.

The chain links TRBV20-1 to TRBJ1-1; no definite D call. This CDR3 contains 11 residues. CDR1 and CDR2 from the germline V gene are DFQATT and SNEGSKA (reference sequence). The V and J ends lost 3 bases and 9 bases respectively, with 11 bases between them. The CDR3 bases are TGCAGTGCTAGCTCCCCTTTCAAAGCTTTCTTT. It specifies CSASSPFKAFF.

The chain uses TRBV27 and TRBJ1-2, with 7 bases that match TRBD1. V shed 1 base and J 1 base; nucleotides not matched to a gene: 9. The CDR3 is made up of 17 amino acids. In germline, CDR1 is MNHEY, CDR2 SMNVEV (reference sequence). The DNA for the CDR3 is TGTGCCAGCAGTTTATTCCCCCCCGACAGGGTTAACTATGGCTACACCTTC. Amino acid sequence: CASSLFPPDRVNYGYTF.

The count of this clone is one. The chain is built from TRBV7-2 and TRBJ1-2, with D perhaps matching TRBD1 (6 bases). V lost 3 bases and J 2 bases, leaving 10 bases between the germline ends. The CDR3 consists of 14 residues. Germline lookup yields CDR1 SGHTA and CDR2 FQGNSA. Written as DNA, the CDR3 is TGTGCCAGCAGCTTTGGGGGCGCGAACTATGGCTACACCTTC. This encodes CASSFGGANYGYTF.

This chain links TRBV28 with TRBJ1-5, with a possible D match to TRBD1 (5 bases). With 8 bases removed from V and 2 bases from J, the gap between germline ends came to 25 bases. Germline V gene lookup returns CDR1 MDHEN and CDR2 SYDVKM. This CDR3 spans 18 amino acids. The CDR3 loop reads CASLLEGDRWGGNQPQHF. The CDR3, as DNA: TGTGCCAGCTTGCTTGAGGGAGACCGGTGGGGGGGCAATCAGCCCCAGCATTTT.

CDR3 DNA: TGTGCCAGCAGCTTGGCAGGGACATCAAGTGAGCAGTTCTTC. This encodes CASSLAGTSSEQFF. The chain employs TRBV5-4 and TRBJ2-1; D possibly corresponds to TRBD1 (6 bases). In germline, CDR1 is SGHNT, CDR2 YYREEE (reference sequence). The CDR3 is 14 residues long. V was shortened by 0 bases and J by 9 bases, with 13 bases between the two germline ends. Complete variable domain (other parts from reference TRBV5-4 and TRBJ2-1): ETGVTQSPTHLIKTRGQQVTLRCSSQSGHNTVSWYQQALGQGPQFIFQYYREEENGRGNFPPRFSGLQFPNYSSELNVNALELDDSALYLCASSLAGTSSEQFFGPGTRLTVL.

The chain combines TRBV4-2 with TRBJ2-7; no clear D gene. The CDR3 runs to 14 residues. In germline, CDR1 is LGHNA, CDR2 YNFKEQ. V dropped 2 bases and J dropped 4 bases, with 12 bases sitting between them. DNA for the CDR3: TGTGCCAGCAGCCAACCCTTTGATGGTTACGAGCAGTACTTC. Translating gives CASSQPFDGYEQYF.

J is TRBJ2-2 and V is TRBV7-9; D is uncertain. V lost 5 bases and J 3 bases, leaving 13 bases between the germline ends. Germline CDR1 is SEHNR and CDR2 is FQNEAQ (reference sequence). The CDR3 loop spans 15 amino acids. The CDR3 protein is CASSPLIPDTGELFF. In DNA, the CDR3 is TGTGCCAGCAGCCCACTTATCCCAGACACCGGGGAGCTGTTTTTT.

For the CDR3, the DNA is TGTGCCAGCAGCGTAGCCCTGATGGGGCGGGATGAGCAGTTCTTC. Translated, it gives CASSVALMGRDEQFF. V and J are TRBV9 and TRBJ2-1; the D call may be TRBD1 or TRBD2 (5 bases each). V was pared by 0 bases and J by 8 bases, with 15 bases between. Germline CDR1 and CDR2: SGDLS and YYNGEE. The CDR3 has 15 residues. The entire variable domain, with the rest obtained from reference TRBV9 and TRBJ2-1, is as follows: DSGVTQTPKHLITATGQRVTLRCSPRSGDLSVYWYQQSLDQGLQFLIQYYNGEERAKGNILERFSAQQFPDLHSELNLSSLELGDSALYFCASSVALMGRDEQFFGPGTRLTVL.

V usage is TRBV4-1 and J usage is TRBJ2-2, with D tentatively TRBD1 or TRBD2 (5 bases each). The CDR3 consists of 15 residues. Between the trimmed V and J ends, which lost 8 bases and 1 base, there was a span of 14 bases. Germline CDR1 is MGHRA and CDR2 is YSYEKL. The DNA for the CDR3 is TGCGCCAGCTCAGGGACGGCTTTGAACACCGGGGAGCTGTTTTTT. Amino acid sequence: CASSGTALNTGELFF.

The rearrangement uses TRBV2 and TRBJ2-3; tentatively, D is TRBD1 (5 bases). V dropped 6 bases and J dropped 4 bases, with 20 bases sitting between them. Germline-derived CDR1 and CDR2 are SNHLY and FYNNEI. This CDR3 has 16 amino acids. Here the CDR3 reads CASSKGRSGGADTQYF. CDR3 coding DNA: TGTGCCAGCAGCAAGGGGCGTAGTGGTGGTGCAGATACGCAGTATTTT.

The V call is TRBV11-2, the J call TRBJ1-4; no definite D call. V was trimmed by 3 bases and J by 2 bases, leaving 4 bases between them. The length of the CDR3 is 13 residues. Germline loops: CDR1 SGHAT, CDR2 FQNNGV. The CDR3 nucleotides read TGTGCCAGCAGCTTCGGGACTAATGAAAAACTGTTTTTT. This encodes CASSFGTNEKLFF.

This sequence joins TRBV6-6 and TRBJ2-1; TRBD2 matches 11 bases. The length of the CDR3 is 14 residues. V shed 7 bases and J 7 bases; nucleotides not matched to a gene: 6. In germline, CDR1 is MNHNY, CDR2 SVGAGI (reference sequence). DNA of the CDR3: TGTGCCAGCACCCCTAGCGGGGGGTCTAATGAGCAGTTCTTC. Translation: CASTPSGGSNEQFF.

The rearrangement joins TRBV7-9 to TRBJ2-5, with D tentatively TRBD1 (5 bases). Trimming removed 1 base at V and 3 bases at J, with 6 bases between. Germline V gene lookup returns CDR1 SEHNR and CDR2 FQNEAQ (reference sequence). The CDR3 extends over 13 amino acids. CDR3 residues: CASSLDRKETQYF. The CDR3 region has the DNA TGTGCCAGCAGCTTAGACAGGAAAGAGACCCAGTACTTC.